This T cell receptor (beta chain) stems from a study of T-cell reconstitution after alpha-beta-depleted transplantation in children. Whole-study results and caveats: Newly generated T cells supplied most T-cell counts and diversity one year post-transplant. Roughly two months post-transplant, alpha-beta T cells reportedly originated from several hundred graft clones that had expanded.

The TCRbeta library incorporated unique molecular identifiers. MiXCR, run by TCRdb on the PCR reads, gives a single entry per CDR3 protein. The table includes several thousand distinct CDR3 sequences, roughly 14% detected once. The CDR3 has 14 residues. CDR1 and CDR2 (germline): DFQATT, SNEGSKA (reference sequence). With 3 bases clipped from V and 3 bases from J, the junction kept 6 bases outside the gene matches. This clonotype has ten or more counts. Its antigen is undetermined. This material consisted of PBMCs, taken before TCRalphabeta/CD19-depleted stem cell transplant. This sequence joins TRBV20-1 and TRBJ2-7; TRBD2 aligns across 9 bases. The clonotype originates from a boy younger than 18 with acute lymphoblastic leukemia, due to receive a stem cell transplant. CDR3 loop: CSASPSGVIYEQYF. The CDR3 DNA reads as TGCAGTGCTAGCCCTAGCGGGGTAATCTACGAGCAGTACTTC.